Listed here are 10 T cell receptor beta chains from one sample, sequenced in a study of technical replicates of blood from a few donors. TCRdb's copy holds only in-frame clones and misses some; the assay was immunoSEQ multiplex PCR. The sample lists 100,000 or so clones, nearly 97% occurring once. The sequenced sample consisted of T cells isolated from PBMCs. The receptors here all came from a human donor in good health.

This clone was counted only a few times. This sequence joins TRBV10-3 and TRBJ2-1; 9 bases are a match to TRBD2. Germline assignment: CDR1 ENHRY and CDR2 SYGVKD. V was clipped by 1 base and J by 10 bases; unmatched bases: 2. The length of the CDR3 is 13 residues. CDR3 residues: CAISEYLAGEQFF. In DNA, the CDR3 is TGTGCCATCAGTGAGTATCTAGCGGGGGAGCAGTTCTTC.

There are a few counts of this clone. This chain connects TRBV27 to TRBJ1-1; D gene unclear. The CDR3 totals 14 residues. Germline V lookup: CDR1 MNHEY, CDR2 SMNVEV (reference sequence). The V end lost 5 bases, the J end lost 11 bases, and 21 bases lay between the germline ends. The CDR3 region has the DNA TGTGCCAGCAGTAACCTAGGAGGAAGTGACGCCGCTTTCTTT. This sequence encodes CASSNLGGSDAAFF.

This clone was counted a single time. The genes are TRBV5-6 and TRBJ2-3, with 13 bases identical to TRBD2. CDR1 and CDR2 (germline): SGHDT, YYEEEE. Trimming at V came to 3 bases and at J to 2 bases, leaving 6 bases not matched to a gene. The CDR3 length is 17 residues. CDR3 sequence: CASSSRTSGGFTDTQYF. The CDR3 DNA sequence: TGTGCCAGCAGCTCCCGGACTAGCGGGGGTTTCACAGATACGCAGTATTTT.

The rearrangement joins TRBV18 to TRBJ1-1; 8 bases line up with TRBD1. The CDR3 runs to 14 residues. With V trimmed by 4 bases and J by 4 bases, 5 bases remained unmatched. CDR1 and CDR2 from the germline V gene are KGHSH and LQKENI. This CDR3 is CASSLGQGPTEAFF. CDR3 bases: TGTGCCAGCTCACTTGGACAGGGACCCACTGAAGCTTTCTTT.

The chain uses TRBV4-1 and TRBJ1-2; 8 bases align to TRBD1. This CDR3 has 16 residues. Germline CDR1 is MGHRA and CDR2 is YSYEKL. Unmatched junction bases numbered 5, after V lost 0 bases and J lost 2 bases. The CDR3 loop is CASSQDQGAGNYGYTF. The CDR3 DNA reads TGCGCCAGCAGCCAAGATCAGGGGGCAGGAAACTATGGCTACACCTTC.

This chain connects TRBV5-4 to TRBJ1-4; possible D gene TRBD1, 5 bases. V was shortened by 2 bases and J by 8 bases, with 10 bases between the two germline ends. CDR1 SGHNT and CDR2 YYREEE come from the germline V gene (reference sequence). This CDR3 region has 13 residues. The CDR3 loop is CASSLQDKEKLFF. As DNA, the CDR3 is TGTGCCAGCAGCTTACAGGACAAGGAAAAACTGTTTTTT.

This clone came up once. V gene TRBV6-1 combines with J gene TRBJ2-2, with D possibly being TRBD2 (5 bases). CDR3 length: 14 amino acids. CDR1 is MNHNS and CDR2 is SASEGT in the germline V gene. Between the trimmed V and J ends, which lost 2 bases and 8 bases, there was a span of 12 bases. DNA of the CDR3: TGTGCCAGCAGTGAAAGGCCCGAGGGAGGGGAGCTGTTTTTT. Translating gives CASSERPEGGELFF.

The CDR3 region is CASSGTGGTNQPQHF. The CDR3, as DNA: TGTGCCAGCAGCGGGACAGGGGGGACTAATCAGCCCCAGCATTTT. The chain couples TRBV5-5 to TRBJ1-5, with 11 bases matching TRBD1. This CDR3 is 15 amino acids long. The V segment lost 4 bases and the J segment 4 bases; nucleotides outside the gene matches: 4. CDR1 and CDR2 from the germline V gene are SGHKS and YYEKEE (reference sequence).

Here the CDR3 reads CASSFGDGRPQYF. DNA of the CDR3: TGTGCCAGCAGCTTCGGAGACGGGAGACCTCAGTATTTT. The rearrangement uses TRBV7-2 and TRBJ2-3; the D gene is possibly TRBD2 (6 bases). Germline CDR1 SGHTA, CDR2 FQGNSA. V was shortened by 3 bases and J by 12 bases, with 16 bases between the two germline ends. The CDR3 is 13 residues long.

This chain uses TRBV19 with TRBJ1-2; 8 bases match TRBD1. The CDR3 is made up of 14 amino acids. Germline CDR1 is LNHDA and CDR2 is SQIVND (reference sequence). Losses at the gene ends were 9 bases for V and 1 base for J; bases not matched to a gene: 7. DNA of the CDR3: TGTGCCAGCGCGACAGGGGTTGGTAACTATGGCTACACCTTC. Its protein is CASATGVGNYGYTF.